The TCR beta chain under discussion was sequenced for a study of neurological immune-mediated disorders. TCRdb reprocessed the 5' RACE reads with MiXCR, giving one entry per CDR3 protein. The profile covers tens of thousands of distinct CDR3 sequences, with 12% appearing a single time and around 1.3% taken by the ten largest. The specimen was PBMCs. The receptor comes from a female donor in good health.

CDR3: CSVTPPGDTQYF. The CDR3 DNA is TGCAGCGTTACTCCCCCGGGAGATACGCAGTATTTT. The chain employs TRBV29-1 and TRBJ2-3; D gene uncertain. V was shortened by 5 bases and J by 5 bases, with 11 bases between the two germline ends. Germline-derived CDR1 and CDR2 are SQVTM and ANQGSEA. CDR3 length: 12 amino acids.